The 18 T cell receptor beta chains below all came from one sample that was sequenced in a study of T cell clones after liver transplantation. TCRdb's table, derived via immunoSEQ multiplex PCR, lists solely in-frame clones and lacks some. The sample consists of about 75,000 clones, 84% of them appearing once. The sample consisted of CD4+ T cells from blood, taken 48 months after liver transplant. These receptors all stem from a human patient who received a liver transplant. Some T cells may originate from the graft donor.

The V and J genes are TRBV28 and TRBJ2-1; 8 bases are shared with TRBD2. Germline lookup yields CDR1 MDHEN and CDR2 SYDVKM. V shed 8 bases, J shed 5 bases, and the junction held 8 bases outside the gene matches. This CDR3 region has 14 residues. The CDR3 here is CASGVAGINNEQFF. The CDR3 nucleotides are TGTGCCAGCGGGGTAGCGGGGATCAACAATGAGCAGTTCTTC.

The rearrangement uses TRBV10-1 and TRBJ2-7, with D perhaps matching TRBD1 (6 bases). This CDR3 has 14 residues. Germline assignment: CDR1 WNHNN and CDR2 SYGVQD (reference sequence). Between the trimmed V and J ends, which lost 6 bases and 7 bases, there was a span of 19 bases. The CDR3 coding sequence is TGCGCCAGCAGGCGGACAGCCAGATCCGTAGAGCAGTACTTC. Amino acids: CASRRTARSVEQYF.

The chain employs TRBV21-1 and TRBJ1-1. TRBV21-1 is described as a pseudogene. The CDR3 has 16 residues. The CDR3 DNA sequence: TGTGCCAGCAGCAAGCTCGGGGGGCTAGGTGGCACTGAAGCTTTCTTT. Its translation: CASSKLGGLGGTEAFF.

The CDR3 spells CATTESGSYEQYF. Written as DNA, the CDR3 is TGTGCCACAACCGAGTCGGGTTCCTACGAGCAGTACTTC. The chain carries TRBV6-5 and TRBJ2-7; unclear D gene. CDR3 length equals 13 residues. Trimming pared 10 bases from V and 1 base from J, leaving 14 bases between. Germline loops: CDR1 MNHEY, CDR2 SVGAGI.

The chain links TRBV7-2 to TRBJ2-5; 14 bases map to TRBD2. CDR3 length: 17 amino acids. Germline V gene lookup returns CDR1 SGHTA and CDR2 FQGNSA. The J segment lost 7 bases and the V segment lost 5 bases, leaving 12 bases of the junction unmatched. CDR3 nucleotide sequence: TGTGCCAGCAGCCCGACTAGCGGGAGGGCCGGGGCGGGGACCCAGTACTTC. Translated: CASSPTSGRAGAGTQYF.

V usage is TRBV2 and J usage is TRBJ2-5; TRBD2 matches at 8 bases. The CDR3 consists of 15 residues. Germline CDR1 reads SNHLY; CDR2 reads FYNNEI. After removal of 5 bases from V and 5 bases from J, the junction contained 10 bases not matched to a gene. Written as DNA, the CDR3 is TGTGCCAGCAGTCCCCCCGGGACTAGGGGGGAGACCCAGTACTTC. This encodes CASSPPGTRGETQYF. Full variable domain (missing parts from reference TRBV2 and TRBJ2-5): EPEVTQTPSHQVTQMGQEVILRCVPISNHLYFYWYRQILGQKVEFLVSFYNNEISEKSEIFDDQFSVERPDGSNFTLKIRSTKLEDSAMYFCASSPPGTRGETQYFGPGTRLLVL.

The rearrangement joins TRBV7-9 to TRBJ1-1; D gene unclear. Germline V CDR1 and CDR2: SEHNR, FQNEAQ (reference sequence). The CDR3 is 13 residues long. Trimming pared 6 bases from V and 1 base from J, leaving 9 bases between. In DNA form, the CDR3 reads TGTGCCAGCAGTCGAGATGGGAACACTGAAGCTTTCTTT. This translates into CASSRDGNTEAFF.

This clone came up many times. This CDR3 reads CASSIPGGQGTEAFF. DNA of the CDR3: TGTGCCAGCAGCATCCCCGGCGGACAGGGAACTGAAGCTTTCTTT. The chain couples TRBV7-2 to TRBJ1-1; 8 bases are shared with TRBD1. Germline CDR1 and CDR2: SGHTA and FQGNSA. CDR3 length: 15 residues. Trimming took 5 bases from V and 5 from J; bases not matched to a gene: 10.

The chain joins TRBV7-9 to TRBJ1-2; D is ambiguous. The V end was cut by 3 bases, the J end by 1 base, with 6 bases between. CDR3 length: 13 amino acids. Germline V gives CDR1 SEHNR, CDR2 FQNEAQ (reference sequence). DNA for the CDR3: TGTGCCAGCAGCTTCGGTGGTAACTATGGCTACACCTTC. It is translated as CASSFGGNYGYTF.

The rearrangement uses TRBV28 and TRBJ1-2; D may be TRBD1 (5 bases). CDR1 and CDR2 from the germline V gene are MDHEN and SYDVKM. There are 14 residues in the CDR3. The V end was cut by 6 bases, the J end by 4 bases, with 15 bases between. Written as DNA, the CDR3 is TGTGCCAGCAGCCTTCCGCGACAGACCTATGGCTACACCTTC. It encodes CASSLPRQTYGYTF.

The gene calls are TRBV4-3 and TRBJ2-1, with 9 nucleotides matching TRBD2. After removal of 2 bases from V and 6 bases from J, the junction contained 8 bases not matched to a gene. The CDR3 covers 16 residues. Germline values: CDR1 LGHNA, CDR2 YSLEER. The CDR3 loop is CASSQLGPSGTNEQFF. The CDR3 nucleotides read TGCGCCAGCAGCCAATTGGGGCCTAGCGGGACCAATGAGCAGTTCTTC.

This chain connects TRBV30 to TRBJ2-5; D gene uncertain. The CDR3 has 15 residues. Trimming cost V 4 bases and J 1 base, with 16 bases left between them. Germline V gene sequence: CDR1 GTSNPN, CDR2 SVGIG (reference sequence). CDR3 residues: CAWNNTIAIQETQYF. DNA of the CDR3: TGTGCCTGGAACAATACTATAGCAATCCAAGAGACCCAGTACTTC.

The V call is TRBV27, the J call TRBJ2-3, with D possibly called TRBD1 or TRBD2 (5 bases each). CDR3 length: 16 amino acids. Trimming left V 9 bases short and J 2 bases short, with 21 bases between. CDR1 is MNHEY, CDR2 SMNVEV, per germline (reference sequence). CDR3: CASFRSGRRPTDTQYF. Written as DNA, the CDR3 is TGTGCCAGTTTCCGTTCGGGACGGCGGCCCACAGATACGCAGTATTTT.

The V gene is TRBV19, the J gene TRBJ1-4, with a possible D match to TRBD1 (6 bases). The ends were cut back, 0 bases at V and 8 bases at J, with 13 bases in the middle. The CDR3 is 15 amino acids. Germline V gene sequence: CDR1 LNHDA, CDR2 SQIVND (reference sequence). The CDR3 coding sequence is TGTGCCAGTAGTATAGATCGGGGGGCGGACGAAAAACTGTTTTTT. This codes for CASSIDRGADEKLFF.

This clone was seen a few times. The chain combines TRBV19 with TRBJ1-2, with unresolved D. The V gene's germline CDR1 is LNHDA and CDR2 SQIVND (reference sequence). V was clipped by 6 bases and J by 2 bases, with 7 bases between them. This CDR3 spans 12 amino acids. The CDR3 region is CASRVANYGYTF. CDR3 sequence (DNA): TGTGCCAGTAGAGTGGCAAACTATGGCTACACCTTC.

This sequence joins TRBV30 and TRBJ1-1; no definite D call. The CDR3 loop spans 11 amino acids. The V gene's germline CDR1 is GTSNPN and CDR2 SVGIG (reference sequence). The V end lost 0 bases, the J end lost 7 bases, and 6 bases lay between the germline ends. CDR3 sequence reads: CAWSVKGEAFF. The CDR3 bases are TGTGCCTGGAGTGTTAAGGGTGAAGCTTTCTTT. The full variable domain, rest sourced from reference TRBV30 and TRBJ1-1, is SQTIHQWPATLVQPVGSPLSLECTVEGTSNPNLYWYRQAAGRGLQLLFYSVGIGQISSEVPQNLSASRPQDRQFILSSKKLLLSDSGFYLCAWSVKGEAFFGQGTRLTVV.

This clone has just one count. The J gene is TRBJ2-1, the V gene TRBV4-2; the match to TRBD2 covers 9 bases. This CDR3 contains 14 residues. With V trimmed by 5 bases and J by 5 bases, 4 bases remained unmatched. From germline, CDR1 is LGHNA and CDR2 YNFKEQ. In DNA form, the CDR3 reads TGTGCCAGCAGCAGGGCGGGGGGGGACAATGAGCAGTTCTTC. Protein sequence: CASSRAGGDNEQFF.

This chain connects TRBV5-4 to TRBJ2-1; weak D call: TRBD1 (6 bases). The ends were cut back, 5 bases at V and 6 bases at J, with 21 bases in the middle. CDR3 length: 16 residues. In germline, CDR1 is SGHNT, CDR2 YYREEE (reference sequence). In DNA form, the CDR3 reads TGTGCCAGCAGTGATGCAGGGGTGCCTGCCCTCAATGAGCAGTTCTTC. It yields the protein CASSDAGVPALNEQFF.